This TCR beta chain is from a study of T cells in Graves' hyperthyroidism and ophthalmopathy. This clonotype was counted at least ten times. Using RNA transcripts as the source, TCR beta CDR3 regions were amplified. HTBI primers were used for first-round RT-PCR of the TCR CDR3. TCRdb fed the multiplex PCR reads into MiXCR, producing one record per CDR3 protein. The sample shows some 600,000 distinct CDR3 sequences, about 14% of them seen only once. The sequence derives from a woman under 40 with Graves' hyperthyroidism that later progressed to Graves' ophthalmopathy. The sample was blood.

The CDR3 region is CASRGFQETQYF. The CDR3 nucleotides are TGTGCCAGCAGGGGTTTCCAAGAGACCCAGTACTTC. The gene calls are TRBV27 and TRBJ2-5; D remains ambiguous. The CDR3 extends over 12 amino acids. The V gene lost 6 bases and the J gene lost 1 base, with 6 bases spanning the gap. Looked up from germline, CDR1 is MNHEY and CDR2 is SMNVEV (reference sequence).